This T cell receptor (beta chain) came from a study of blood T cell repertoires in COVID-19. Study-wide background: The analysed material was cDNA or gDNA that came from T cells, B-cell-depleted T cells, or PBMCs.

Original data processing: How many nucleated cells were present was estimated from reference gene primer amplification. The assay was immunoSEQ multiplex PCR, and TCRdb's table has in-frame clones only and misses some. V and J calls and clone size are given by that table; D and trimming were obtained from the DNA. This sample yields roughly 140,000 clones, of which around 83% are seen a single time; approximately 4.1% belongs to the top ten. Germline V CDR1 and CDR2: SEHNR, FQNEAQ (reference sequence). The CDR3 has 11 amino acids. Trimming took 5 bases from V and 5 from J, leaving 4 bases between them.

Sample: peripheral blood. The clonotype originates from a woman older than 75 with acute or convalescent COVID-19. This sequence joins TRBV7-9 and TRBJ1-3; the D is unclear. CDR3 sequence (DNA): TGTGCCAGCAGCCCCAGAAACACCATATATTTT. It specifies CASSPRNTIYF.